The clone carrying this TCR beta chain was detected only a few times. Its antigen is not known. This specimen belongs to a study of blood T cells in healthy people across ages. Whole-study findings and limits: Roughly linearly, TCR beta diversity per million T cells fell as age increased.

Alongside a J-beta primer mix, a sample-barcoded 5' primer served in a second PCR lasting about 7 to 11 cycles. TCRdb reprocessed the 5' RACE reads with MiXCR, giving one entry per CDR3 protein. Here the sample spans 550,000 to 750,000 distinct CDR3 sequences, 20% to 25% being singletons. The draw of peripheral blood yielded 8.5 to 10 milliliters from each donor. The V gene's germline CDR1 is SGHTA and CDR2 FQGTGA. Trimming removed 2 bases at V and 1 base at J, with 8 bases between. The CDR3 has 15 amino acids. Sequences were obtained from blood. This chain uses TRBV7-3 with TRBJ2-2, with D possibly being TRBD2 (6 bases). The receptor was isolated from a man aged 65 to 79 in good health. The chain's CDR3 is CASSLGRENTGELFF. The DNA for the CDR3 is TGTGCCAGCAGCTTAGGGCGGGAGAACACCGGGGAGCTGTTTTTT. The entire variable domain, with the rest obtained from reference TRBV7-3 and TRBJ2-2, is as follows: GAGVSQTPSNKVTEKGKYVELRCDPISGHTALYWYRQSLGQGPEFLIYFQGTGAADDSGLPNDRFFAVRPEGSVSTLKIQRTERGDSAVYLCASSLGRENTGELFFGEGSRLTVL.